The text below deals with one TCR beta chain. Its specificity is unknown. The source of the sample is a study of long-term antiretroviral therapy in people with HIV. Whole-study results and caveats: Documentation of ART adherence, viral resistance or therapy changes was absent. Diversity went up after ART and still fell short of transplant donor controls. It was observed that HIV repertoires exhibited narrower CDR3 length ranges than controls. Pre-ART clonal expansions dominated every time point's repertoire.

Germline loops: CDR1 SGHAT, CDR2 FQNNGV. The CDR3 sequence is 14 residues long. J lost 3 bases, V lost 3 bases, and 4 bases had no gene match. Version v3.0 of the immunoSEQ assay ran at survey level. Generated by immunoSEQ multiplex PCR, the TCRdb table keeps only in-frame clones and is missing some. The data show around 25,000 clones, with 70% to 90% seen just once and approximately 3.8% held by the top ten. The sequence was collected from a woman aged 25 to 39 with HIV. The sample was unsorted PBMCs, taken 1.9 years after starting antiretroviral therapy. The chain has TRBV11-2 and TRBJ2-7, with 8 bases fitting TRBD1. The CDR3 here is CASSFETGDYEQYF. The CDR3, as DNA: TGTGCCAGCAGCTTCGAGACAGGGGACTACGAGCAGTACTTC.